Following are 19 T cell receptor beta chains from one sample sequenced in a study of human T cells and chemical hapten exposure. Time point: patch test 2, 6 weeks after DPC sensitization. Treatment meaning: therapeutic diphenylcyclopropenone sensitization with weekly scalp DPC. Using its own MiXCR run on the RACE reads, TCRdb lists one record per CDR3 protein. The sample has about 69,000 distinct CDR3 sequences; approximately 10% are singletons. The source was whole blood, collected in connection with sensitization to the hapten diphenylcyclopropenone (DPC). These receptors all come from a woman aged 50 to 60 with alopecia areata. Some clones in this sample may be carry-over from other donors' samples.

The chain uses TRBV20-1 and TRBJ2-1; 10 bases map to TRBD2. The V segment lost 5 bases and the J segment 5 bases; nucleotides outside the gene matches: 3. The CDR3 runs 13 residues. Germline V CDR1 and CDR2: DFQATT, SNEGSKA (reference sequence). CDR3 nucleotides: TGCAGTGCTGGAAGCGGGGGGGACAATGAGCAGTTCTTC. Its translation is CSAGSGGDNEQFF.

The genes are TRBV20-1 and TRBJ2-1, with 8 bases that match TRBD2. Germline V gene data show CDR1 as DFQATT and CDR2 as SNEGSKA (reference sequence). The CDR3 runs 15 residues. Trimming removed 0 bases from V and 6 bases from J; junction bases left unmatched: 7. CDR3 loop: CSARETGGPFNEQFF. The CDR3 region has the DNA TGCAGTGCTAGAGAGACGGGAGGGCCTTTCAATGAGCAGTTCTTC.

Only a few counts were recorded for this clonotype. The gene calls are TRBV7-6 and TRBJ1-4; 7 bases are a match to TRBD1. Germline trimming cut 2 bases from V and 3 bases from J; bases unmatched to any gene: 3. The CDR3 length is 15 residues. Germline-derived CDR1 and CDR2 are SGHVS and FNYEAQ. The CDR3, as DNA: TGTGCCAGCAGCTTAACAGGGGCGGCTAATGAAAAACTGTTTTTT. Its protein product is CASSLTGAANEKLFF.

The rearrangement links TRBV7-9 to TRBJ1-4; the D is unclear. CDR1 and CDR2 (germline): SEHNR, FQNEAQ (reference sequence). The CDR3 loop spans 16 amino acids. V was shortened by 5 bases and J by 0 bases, with 13 bases between the two germline ends. CDR3 coding DNA: TGTGCCAGCAGCCCGCGGTCGGGTGCAACTAATGAAAAACTGTTTTTT. Protein product: CASSPRSGATNEKLFF.

This clonotype occurred many times. The genes are TRBV29-1 and TRBJ1-1; perhaps TRBD1 as D (6 bases). There are 14 residues in the CDR3. CDR1 SQVTM and CDR2 ANQGSEA come from the germline V gene. Trimming took off 3 bases at V and 2 bases at J, with 13 bases between the two ends. In DNA, the CDR3 is TGCAGCGTTGATTACCGGACAGCCAACACTGAAGCTTTCTTT. This gives the protein CSVDYRTANTEAFF.

This clonotype was recorded many times. This chain joins TRBV11-2 and TRBJ1-1; no clear D gene. Trimming took off 2 bases at V and 3 bases at J, with 10 bases between the two ends. The V gene's germline CDR1 is SGHAT and CDR2 FQNNGV. The CDR3 spans 14 residues. The CDR3 protein is CASSLRQLHTEAFF. For the CDR3, the DNA is TGTGCCAGCAGCTTACGTCAACTGCACACTGAAGCTTTCTTT. Full variable domain (missing parts from reference TRBV11-2 and TRBJ1-1): EAGVAQSPRYKIIEKRQSVAFWCNPISGHATLYWYQQILGQGPKLLIQFQNNGVVDDSQLPKDRFSAERLKGVDSTLKIQPAKLEDSAVYLCASSLRQLHTEAFFGQGTRLTVV.

This clonotype was observed many times. CDR3 bases: TGTGCCAGCAGCCCTCGCCTGGGCAGAGCCAAAAACATTCAGTACTTC. Amino acid sequence: CASSPRLGRAKNIQYF. V gene TRBV27 combines with J gene TRBJ2-4; D unclear. V lost 6 bases and J lost 0, with 15 bases in between. CDR1 is MNHEY, CDR2 SMNVEV, per germline (reference sequence). The CDR3 is made up of 16 amino acids.

This clonotype was counted a few times. Here the CDR3 DNA reads TGCAGTGCAAATAAACTAGCGGGAGGTTGGTACAATGAGCAGTTCTTC. It translates to CSANKLAGGWYNEQFF. The V and J genes are TRBV20-1 and TRBJ2-1, with 12 bases fitting TRBD2. The germline V gene encodes CDR1 DFQATT and CDR2 SNEGSKA (reference sequence). This CDR3 region has 16 residues. V gave up 6 bases and J gave up 4 bases; unmatched junction bases: 10.

The J gene is TRBJ2-5, the V gene TRBV29-1; tentative D call: TRBD1 (6 bases). Trimming shortened V by 0 bases and J by 4 bases, and 9 bases separated the two germline ends. The CDR3 is 13 amino acids. Germline CDR1 SQVTM, CDR2 ANQGSEA. The DNA of the CDR3 is TGCAGCGTTGAAGATGAGACAGGAGAGACCCAGTACTTC. Amino acid sequence: CSVEDETGETQYF.

This clonotype was detected a few times. The genes are TRBV2 and TRBJ2-5, with 7 bases lining up with TRBD2. V gave up 2 bases and J gave up 1 base; unmatched junction bases: 10. Germline values: CDR1 SNHLY, CDR2 FYNNEI. There are 17 residues in the CDR3. The CDR3 loop is CASSEISGLGGQETQYF. For the CDR3, the DNA is TGTGCCAGCAGTGAAATTAGTGGACTAGGAGGCCAAGAGACCCAGTACTTC.

This clonotype was detected ten times or more. V usage is TRBV19 and J usage is TRBJ2-1; 7 bases match TRBD2. The CDR3 sequence is 15 residues long. CDR1 is LNHDA, CDR2 SQIVND, per germline (reference sequence). V was pared by 5 bases and J by 0 bases, with 4 bases of the junction left unmatched. DNA for the CDR3: TGTGCCAGTAGTGTCCGGGGGGACTCCTACAATGAGCAGTTCTTC. This codes for CASSVRGDSYNEQFF.

This clonotype was seen more than once but under ten times. As DNA, the CDR3 is TGTGCCACCAGCAGAAGTGGAAACACCATATATTTT. Translated: CATSRSGNTIYF. The rearrangement uses TRBV15 and TRBJ1-3; D gene ambiguous. Looked up from germline, CDR1 is LNHNV and CDR2 is YYDKDF (reference sequence). V dropped 2 bases and J dropped 3 bases, with 2 bases sitting between them. This CDR3 region has 12 residues.

The CDR3 is CASSYAKYTGELFF. DNA for the CDR3: TGTGCCAGCAGTTACGCTAAGTACACCGGGGAGCTGTTTTTT. V gene TRBV6-5 combines with J gene TRBJ2-2; D ambiguous. The CDR3 has 14 residues. The germline CDR1 and CDR2 sequences are MNHEY and SVGAGI. V was shortened by 2 bases and J by 3 bases, with 7 bases between the two germline ends.

The rearrangement joins TRBV14 to TRBJ2-2, with TRBD2 matching 8 bases. Germline V CDR1 and CDR2: SGHDN, FVKESK. CDR3 size: 16 residues. J was trimmed by 4 bases and V by 2 bases; bases with no gene match: 6. The CDR3 loop reads CASSQLAGFLTGELFF. DNA of the CDR3: TGTGCCAGCAGCCAACTAGCGGGTTTCCTCACCGGGGAGCTGTTTTTT.

The chain links TRBV20-1 to TRBJ2-3; TRBD2 matches at 7 bases. There are 16 residues in the CDR3. CDR1 is DFQATT and CDR2 is SNEGSKA in the germline V gene (reference sequence). The trim removed 3 bases at V and 1 base at J, leaving 10 bases unmatched. In DNA form, the CDR3 reads TGCAGTGCTAGCCCCTCTCCTAGCGGCCGCACAGATACGCAGTATTTT. Its protein is CSASPSPSGRTDTQYF.

This clonotype was counted a few times. The rearrangement links TRBV5-1 to TRBJ2-3; TRBD2 matches at 13 bases. The CDR3 covers 15 residues. CDR1 is SGHRS, CDR2 YFSETQ, per germline. After removal of 5 bases from V and 6 bases from J, the junction contained 6 bases not matched to a gene. CDR3: CASRTGLAGADTQYF. The CDR3 region has the DNA TGCGCCAGCAGAACCGGACTAGCGGGAGCGGATACGCAGTATTTT. Using reference TRBV5-1 and TRBJ2-3 for the parts outside the CDR3, the full variable domain is KAGVTQTPRYLIKTRGQQVTLSCSPISGHRSVSWYQQTPGQGLQFLFEYFSETQRNKGNFPGRFSGRQFSNSRSEMNVSTLELGDSALYLCASRTGLAGADTQYFGPGTRLTVL.

The rearrangement joins TRBV10-3 to TRBJ2-3; tentative D call: TRBD2 (6 bases). From germline, CDR1 is ENHRY and CDR2 SYGVKD. Trimming cost V 5 bases and J 4 bases, with 7 bases left between them. The CDR3 extends over 12 amino acids. The CDR3 sequence is CAISSGADTQYF. The CDR3, as DNA: TGTGCCATCAGTTCGGGGGCAGATACGCAGTATTTT.

This clonotype was observed many times. The chain joins TRBV5-1 to TRBJ2-1; tentative D call: TRBD1 (6 bases). V was cut by 2 bases and J by 4 bases, with 7 bases left in between. The CDR3 has 13 residues. Germline V gives CDR1 SGHRS, CDR2 YFSETQ. In nucleotides, the CDR3 is TGCGCCAGCAGCTTCGACAGGTACAATGAGCAGTTCTTC. It is translated as CASSFDRYNEQFF. Variable domain in full (rest from reference TRBV5-1 and TRBJ2-1): KAGVTQTPRYLIKTRGQQVTLSCSPISGHRSVSWYQQTPGQGLQFLFEYFSETQRNKGNFPGRFSGRQFSNSRSEMNVSTLELGDSALYLCASSFDRYNEQFFGPGTRLTVL.

V usage is TRBV29-1 and J usage is TRBJ1-1; a weak D match, TRBD1 (5 bases). From germline, CDR1 is SQVTM and CDR2 ANQGSEA. Trimming pared 4 bases from V and 6 bases from J, leaving 12 bases between. The CDR3 runs 12 residues. As DNA, the CDR3 is TGCAGCGTTGCAGCAGGGAGATCTGAAGCTTTCTTT. Its translation: CSVAAGRSEAFF.